Listed below are T cell receptor beta chains from one sample, sequenced in a study of CD8+ T cells in alopecia areata. The method was immunoSEQ multiplex PCR; TCRdb's version includes in-frame clones alone and lacks a portion of them. The data show roughly 40,000 clones, with roughly 92% seen just once and over 15% held by the top ten. The specimen comprised CD8+ T cells sorted from blood, sampled at week 24, from a patient treated with tofacitinib. The source of these receptors is a human donor with alopecia areata. Both conserved end residues are part of each CDR3. D genes are given only for firm matches. Size values are once, few and many counts, or a class for expanded clones, and some rows have none.

V gene: TRBV5-6
J gene: TRBJ2-1
clone size: -
D gene: -
CDR3 DNA: TGTGCCAGCAGCTTGTCCCCTTCCTACAATGAGCAGTTCTTC
CDR3 protein: CASSLSPSYNEQFF

V gene: TRBV2
J gene: TRBJ2-7
clone size: -
D gene: -
CDR3 DNA: TGTGCCAGCAGTGAAGCTCGGGGGCCTAACTACGAGCAGTACTTC
CDR3 protein: CASSEARGPNYEQYF

V gene: TRBV7-9
J gene: TRBJ2-3
clone size: -
D gene: TRBD2
CDR3 DNA: TGTGCCAGCAGTCCACCCCGGGGGGGACTTTACACAGATACGCAGTATTTT
CDR3 protein: CASSPPRGGLYTDTQYF

V gene: TRBV6-1
J gene: TRBJ1-1
clone size: -
D gene: -
CDR3 DNA: TGTGCCAGCAGTGAAACCGAGAGGTTCAACACTGAAGCTTTCTTT
CDR3 protein: CASSETERFNTEAFF

V gene: TRBV7-8
J gene: TRBJ2-2
clone size: -
D gene: -
CDR3 DNA: TGTGCCAGCAGCTTAGAGTACACCGGGGAGCTGTTTTTT
CDR3 protein: CASSLEYTGELFF

V gene: TRBV7-6
J gene: TRBJ2-5
clone size: -
D gene: TRBD2
CDR3 DNA: TGTGCCAGCAGCTTAAGACTAGCGGGGGAACTCCAAGAGACCCAGTACTTC
CDR3 protein: CASSLRLAGELQETQYF

V gene: TRBV6-5
J gene: TRBJ2-7
clone size: -
D gene: TRBD2
CDR3 DNA: TGTGCCAGCAGTATCGCGGGGGAGGGCTACGAGCAGTACTTC
CDR3 protein: CASSIAGEGYEQYF

V gene: TRBV27
J gene: TRBJ2-1
clone size: once
D gene: -
CDR3 DNA: TGTGCCAGCAGTTTATCCTTCTACAATGAGCAGTTCTTC
CDR3 protein: CASSLSFYNEQFF

V gene: TRBV29-1
J gene: TRBJ2-1
clone size: -
D gene: TRBD1
CDR3 DNA: TGCAGCGTTGGGGGGACAGATCAGCAGTTCTTC
CDR3 protein: CSVGGTDQQFF

V gene: TRBV19
J gene: TRBJ2-1
clone size: -
D gene: -
CDR3 DNA: TGTGCCAGTAGTATTTTTAGCGGAAGGAGCTCCTACAATGAGCAGTTCTTC
CDR3 protein: CASSIFSGRSSYNEQFF

V gene: TRBV27
J gene: TRBJ2-7
clone size: -
D gene: -
CDR3 DNA: TGTGCCAGCAGTTCGGCTACACCGTTCGAGCAGTACTTC
CDR3 protein: CASSSATPFEQYF

V gene: TRBV4-1
J gene: TRBJ2-6
clone size: few
D gene: -
CDR3 DNA: TGCGCCAGCAGCCAAGTAGGGGAAGGCTCTGGGGCCAACGTCCTGACTTTC
CDR3 protein: CASSQVGEGSGANVLTF

V gene: TRBV25-1
J gene: TRBJ1-2
clone size: -
D gene: -
CDR3 DNA: TGTGCCAGCAGTGGGGACGGAAACTATGGCTACACCTTC
CDR3 protein: CASSGDGNYGYTF

V gene: TRBV6-5
J gene: TRBJ1-1
clone size: -
D gene: -
CDR3 DNA: TGTGCCAGCAGGTACAGGGCGGTGAGAACTGAAGCTTTCTTT
CDR3 protein: CASRYRAVRTEAFF

V gene: TRBV23-1
J gene: TRBJ2-7
clone size: -
D gene: -
CDR3 DNA: TGCGCCAGCAGCCATTCGTTCGGGGAAGCGTCCTACGAGCAGTACTTC
CDR3 protein: CASSHSFGEASYEQYF

V gene: TRBV28
J gene: TRBJ2-5
clone size: -
D gene: -
CDR3 DNA: TGTGCCAGCAGTCCGTTTACCAAGCGGATCCAAGAGACCCAGTACTTC
CDR3 protein: CASSPFTKRIQETQYF

V gene: TRBV2
J gene: TRBJ1-2
clone size: -
D gene: -
CDR3 DNA: TGTGCCAGCAGTGAACAGTCGCGGGGCTACACCTTC
CDR3 protein: CASSEQSRGYTF

V gene: TRBV28
J gene: TRBJ2-5
clone size: -
D gene: TRBD1
CDR3 DNA: TGTGCCAGCAGTTTACCCCTCGTGGACAGGGGGCCGGAGACCCAGTACTTC
CDR3 protein: CASSLPLVDRGPETQYF

V gene: TRBV5-5
J gene: TRBJ2-5
clone size: -
D gene: TRBD2
CDR3 DNA: TGTGCCAGCAGCTTGGAGTTCGGGGGAGGGGAGACCCAGTACTTC
CDR3 protein: CASSLEFGGGETQYF

V gene: TRBV6-5
J gene: TRBJ2-1
clone size: -
D gene: -
CDR3 DNA: TGTGCCAGCAGTTATAGGGCCTACTCCTACAATGAGCAGTTCTTC
CDR3 protein: CASSYRAYSYNEQFF

V gene: TRBV2
J gene: TRBJ2-7
clone size: once
D gene: -
CDR3 DNA: TGTGCCAGACCGTTGGGAAGGGAGCAGTACTTC
CDR3 protein: CARPLGREQYF

V gene: TRBV2
J gene: TRBJ2-7
clone size: -
D gene: TRBD1
CDR3 DNA: TGTGCCAGCAGGAAGGGACAGTCCCCAAACGAGCAGTACTTC
CDR3 protein: CASRKGQSPNEQYF

V gene: TRBV15
J gene: TRBJ2-1
clone size: -
D gene: -
CDR3 DNA: TGTGCCACCAGCAGGCGGGGCGAGGTCAATGAGCAGTTCTTC
CDR3 protein: CATSRRGEVNEQFF

V gene: TRBV6-5
J gene: TRBJ2-2
clone size: -
D gene: -
CDR3 DNA: TGTGCCAGCAGTTACTCGACAGGCACCGGGGAGCTGTTTTTT
CDR3 protein: CASSYSTGTGELFF

V gene: TRBV15
J gene: TRBJ2-7
clone size: -
D gene: TRBD1
CDR3 DNA: TGTGCCACCGGGGGACAGGGGAACCACGAGCAGTACTTC
CDR3 protein: CATGGQGNHEQYF

V gene: TRBV30
J gene: TRBJ2-3
clone size: -
D gene: -
CDR3 DNA: TGTGCCTGGAGTGTACTTCTCGCAGATACGCAGTATTTT
CDR3 protein: CAWSVLLADTQYF

V gene: TRBV10-3
J gene: TRBJ2-5
clone size: -
D gene: -
CDR3 DNA: TGTGCCACCCGGATACAGAGGCAAGAGACCCAGTACTTC
CDR3 protein: CATRIQRQETQYF

V gene: TRBV7-2
J gene: TRBJ2-3
clone size: -
D gene: -
CDR3 DNA: TGTGCCAGCAGCTTAGACCTCCCAGATACGCAGTATTTT
CDR3 protein: CASSLDLPDTQYF

V gene: TRBV19
J gene: TRBJ2-2
clone size: -
D gene: -
CDR3 DNA: TGTGCCAGTAGCGGAGACGGGACCGGGGAGCTGTTTTTT
CDR3 protein: CASSGDGTGELFF

V gene: TRBV27
J gene: TRBJ2-1
clone size: -
D gene: -
CDR3 DNA: TGTGCCAGCAGTTTAATCCAGCTGGGAGGCGATGAGCAGTTCTTC
CDR3 protein: CASSLIQLGGDEQFF

V gene: TRBV7-9
J gene: TRBJ2-2
clone size: -
D gene: TRBD1
CDR3 DNA: TGTGCCAGCAGCAACCGGGACAGGGTCGCCGGGGAGCTGTTTTTT
CDR3 protein: CASSNRDRVAGELFF

V gene: TRBV2
J gene: TRBJ2-5
clone size: -
D gene: -
CDR3 DNA: TGTGCCAGCAGTGAGGACAGAGCCCAAGAGACCCAGTACTTC
CDR3 protein: CASSEDRAQETQYF

V gene: TRBV13
J gene: TRBJ2-3
clone size: -
D gene: TRBD2
CDR3 DNA: TGTGCCAGCAGCCCACGACTAGCGGGGGGGCGATTAACAGATACGCAGTATTTT
CDR3 protein: CASSPRLAGGRLTDTQYF

V gene: TRBV29-1
J gene: TRBJ2-7
clone size: -
D gene: -
CDR3 DNA: TGCAGCGTTGAGGACAGACCCTACGAGCAGTACTTC
CDR3 protein: CSVEDRPYEQYF

V gene: TRBV28
J gene: TRBJ2-1
clone size: -
D gene: TRBD1
CDR3 DNA: TGTGCCAGCAGTTTATGGGGGGACAGTTCCTACAATGAGCAGTTCTTC
CDR3 protein: CASSLWGDSSYNEQFF

V gene: TRBV4-3
J gene: TRBJ2-7
clone size: -
D gene: -
CDR3 DNA: TGCGCCAGCAGCCACTCAGGACACAAGAGCTCCTACGAGCAGTACTTC
CDR3 protein: CASSHSGHKSSYEQYF